The sample holds a few counts of the clone carrying this T cell receptor beta chain. The CDR3 is made up of 17 amino acids. The V gene end was trimmed by 3 bases and the J gene end by 3 bases; junction bases not matched to a gene: 14. The entry originates in a study of T-cell memory formation after mild COVID-19. TCRdb re-derived calls from the 5' RACE reads in MiXCR, one entry per CDR3 protein. The top ten hold approximately 12% of the sample, which has roughly 550,000 distinct CDR3 sequences, roughly 20% seen once. The sample was PBMCs or a T cell subset sorted from them (not recorded which). This chain uses TRBV23-1 with TRBJ2-7, with TRBD2 matching 7 bases. TRBV23-1 is treated as an ORF (open reading frame) with a function not yet certain. This clonotype was obtained from an adult woman who had mild COVID-19 (a few samples of this study predate the infection). Cell type and time point are not known. The CDR3 nucleotides are TGCGCCAGCAGTCAGAGGGCGACCGGGACTATTTACTACGAGCAGTACTTC. This translates into CASSQRATGTIYYEQYF.